Given below is one T cell receptor (beta chain) in context. Its antigen is not known. The data belong to a study of cytomegalovirus exposure and HLA in healthy donors. Overall study context: A subsequent analysis stated that the roughly 120 validation repertoires were run on the same platform as the roughly 670 first-cohort repertoires.

Whole-study results and caveats: Listed as cytomegalovirus-associated were 150 or so TCR beta chains. Per published reports, the classifier diagnosed cytomegalovirus status with high specificity and sensitivity.

Germline V gene lookup returns CDR1 MNHEY and CDR2 SMNVEV (reference sequence). The germline V and J ends were trimmed by 4 bases and 2 bases, with 12 bases remaining between them. This CDR3 is 14 amino acids long. Sequencing was performed with immunoSEQ multiplex PCR; in TCRdb, only in-frame clones are kept and a portion is missing. Of 100,000 to 120,000 clones in the sample, about 86% are singletons; the top ten hold around 3.6%. The sequence was collected from a woman younger than 30 in good health and CMV-seropositive. This chain connects TRBV27 to TRBJ2-7; no clear D gene. Material: PBMCs. CDR3 nucleotides: TGTGCCAGCAGTTCCCCATCGGTCACCTACGAGCAGTACTTC. This gives the protein CASSSPSVTYEQYF.